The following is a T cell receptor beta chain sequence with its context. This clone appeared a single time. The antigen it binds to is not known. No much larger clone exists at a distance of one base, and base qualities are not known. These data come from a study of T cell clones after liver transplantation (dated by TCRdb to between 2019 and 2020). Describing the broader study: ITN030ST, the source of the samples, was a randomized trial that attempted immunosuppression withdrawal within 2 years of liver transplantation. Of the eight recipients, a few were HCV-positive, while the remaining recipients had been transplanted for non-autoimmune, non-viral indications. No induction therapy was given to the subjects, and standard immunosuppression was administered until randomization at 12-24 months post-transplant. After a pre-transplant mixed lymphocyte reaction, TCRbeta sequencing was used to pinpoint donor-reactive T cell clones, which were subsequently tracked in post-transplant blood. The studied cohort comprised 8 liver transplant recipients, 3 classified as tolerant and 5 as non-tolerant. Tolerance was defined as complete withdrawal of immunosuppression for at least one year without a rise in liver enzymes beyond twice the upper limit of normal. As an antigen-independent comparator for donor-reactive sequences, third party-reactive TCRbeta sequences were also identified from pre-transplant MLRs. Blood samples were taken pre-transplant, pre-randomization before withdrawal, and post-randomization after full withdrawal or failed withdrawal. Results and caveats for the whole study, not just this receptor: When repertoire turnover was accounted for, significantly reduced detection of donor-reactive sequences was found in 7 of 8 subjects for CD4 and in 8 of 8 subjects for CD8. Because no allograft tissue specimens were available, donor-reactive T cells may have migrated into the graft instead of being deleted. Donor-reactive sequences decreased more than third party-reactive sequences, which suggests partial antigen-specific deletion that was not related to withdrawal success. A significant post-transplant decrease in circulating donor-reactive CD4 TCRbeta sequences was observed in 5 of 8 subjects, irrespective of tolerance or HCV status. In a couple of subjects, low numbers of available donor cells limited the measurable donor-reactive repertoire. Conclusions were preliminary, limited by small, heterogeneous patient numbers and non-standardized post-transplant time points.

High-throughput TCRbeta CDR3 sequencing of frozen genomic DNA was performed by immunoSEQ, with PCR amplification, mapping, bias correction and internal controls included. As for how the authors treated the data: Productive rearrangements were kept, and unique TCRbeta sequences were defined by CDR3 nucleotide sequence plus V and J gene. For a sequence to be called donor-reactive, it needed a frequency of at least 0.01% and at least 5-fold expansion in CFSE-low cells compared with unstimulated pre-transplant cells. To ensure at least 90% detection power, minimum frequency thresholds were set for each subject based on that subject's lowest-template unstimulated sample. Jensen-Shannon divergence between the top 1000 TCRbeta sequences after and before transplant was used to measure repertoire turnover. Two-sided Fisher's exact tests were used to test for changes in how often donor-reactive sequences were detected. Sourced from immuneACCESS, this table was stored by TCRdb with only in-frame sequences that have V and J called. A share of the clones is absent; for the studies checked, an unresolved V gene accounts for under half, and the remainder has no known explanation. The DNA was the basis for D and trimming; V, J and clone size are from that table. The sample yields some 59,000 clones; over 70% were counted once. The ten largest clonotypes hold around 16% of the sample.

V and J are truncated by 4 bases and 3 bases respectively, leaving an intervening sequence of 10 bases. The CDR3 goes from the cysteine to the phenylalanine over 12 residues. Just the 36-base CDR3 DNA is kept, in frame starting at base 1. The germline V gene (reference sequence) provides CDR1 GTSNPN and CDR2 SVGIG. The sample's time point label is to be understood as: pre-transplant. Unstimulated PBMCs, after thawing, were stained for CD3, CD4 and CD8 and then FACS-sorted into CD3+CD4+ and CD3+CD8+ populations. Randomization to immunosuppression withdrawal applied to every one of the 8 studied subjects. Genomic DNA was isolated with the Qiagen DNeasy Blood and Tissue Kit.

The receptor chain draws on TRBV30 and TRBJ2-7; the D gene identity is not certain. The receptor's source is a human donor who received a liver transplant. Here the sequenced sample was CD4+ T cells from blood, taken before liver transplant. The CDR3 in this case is CAWTNGNYEQYF. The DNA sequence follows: TGTGCCTGGACCAACGGTAACTACGAGCAGTACTTC.